Below, 29 T cell receptor beta chains from the same sample are listed, as sequenced in a study of blood T cell repertoires in COVID-19. Sequencing used immunoSEQ multiplex PCR; TCRdb keeps in-frame clones, though not all of them. The repertoire holds under 150,000 clones, with 65% to 85% as singletons. Sequenced material: peripheral blood. These receptors were obtained from a woman older than 75 with acute or convalescent COVID-19.

This chain joins TRBV7-8 and TRBJ2-3; 11 bases are shared with TRBD1. Germline V gives CDR1 SGHVS, CDR2 FQNEAQ. There are 16 residues in the CDR3. V dropped 0 bases and J dropped 4; count of bases not matched to a gene: 3. CDR3 coding DNA: TGTGCCAGCAGCTTAGCTGGGACAGGGGGATCAGATACGCAGTATTTT. Its protein product is CASSLAGTGGSDTQYF.

The J gene is TRBJ1-1, the V gene TRBV19, with 8 bases aligning to TRBD1. The trim removed 5 bases at V and 1 base at J, leaving 6 bases unmatched. Germline assignment: CDR1 LNHDA and CDR2 SQIVND (reference sequence). The CDR3 is made up of 15 amino acids. Here the CDR3 DNA reads TGTGCCAGTAGTGTCCCCGGGACAGGGAACACTGAAGCTTTCTTT. It translates to CASSVPGTGNTEAFF.

The genes are TRBV27 and TRBJ2-7; 11 bases agree with TRBD1. Per the germline V gene, CDR1 is MNHEY and CDR2 is SMNVEV (reference sequence). The V and J ends lost 5 bases and 2 bases, in that order; junction bases with no gene match: 8. The CDR3 is 16 residues long. CDR3 sequence: CASSMPPGQGAYEQYF. In DNA form, the CDR3 reads TGTGCCAGCAGTATGCCCCCGGGACAGGGGGCCTACGAGCAGTACTTC.

The count of this clone is one. CDR3 in amino acids: CASSETDRGNSPLHF. CDR3 in DNA: TGTGCCAGCAGTGAAACCGACAGGGGCAATTCACCCCTCCACTTT. The gene calls are TRBV6-1 and TRBJ1-6, with 8 bases matching TRBD1. The junction had 4 bases not matched to a gene; V was cut back by 2 bases and J by 7 bases. CDR3 length equals 15 residues. Germline V CDR1 and CDR2: MNHNS, SASEGT.

This chain uses TRBV10-3 with TRBJ2-1, with 10 bases lining up with TRBD2. Germline V lookup: CDR1 ENHRY, CDR2 SYGVKD. With V trimmed by 2 bases and J by 5 bases, 3 bases remained unmatched. This CDR3 has 15 amino acids. The CDR3 coding sequence is TGTGCCATCAGTGAGGCTAGCGGGGGAAACAATGAGCAGTTCTTC. Amino acid sequence: CAISEASGGNNEQFF.

The chain couples TRBV30 to TRBJ1-3; D uncertain. The V and J ends lost 3 bases and 3 bases respectively, with 6 bases between them. CDR3 length equals 12 residues. CDR1 GTSNPN and CDR2 SVGIG come from the germline V gene (reference sequence). The CDR3 region is CAWRADGNTIYF. The CDR3 DNA reads TGTGCCTGGAGGGCGGATGGAAACACCATATATTTT.

CDR3 sequence (DNA): TGTGCCAGCAGCAGAAAGACAGGGGACTCTGGGGCCAACGTCCTGACTTTC. Encoded protein: CASSRKTGDSGANVLTF. The chain uses TRBV5-4 and TRBJ2-6, with 8 bases that match TRBD1. This CDR3 contains 17 residues. Germline-derived CDR1 and CDR2 are SGHNT and YYREEE (reference sequence). V lost 4 bases, J lost 0 bases, and 6 bases stayed unmatched.

Only a few counts were recorded for this clone. This sequence joins TRBV7-2 and TRBJ2-1; tentative D call: TRBD2 (5 bases). The CDR3 covers 15 residues. With 0 bases removed from V and 10 bases from J, the gap between germline ends came to 16 bases. Germline V gene lookup returns CDR1 SGHTA and CDR2 FQGNSA. The CDR3 sequence: CASSLALASFGEQFF. The DNA for the CDR3 is TGTGCCAGCAGCTTAGCGCTAGCCTCCTTTGGAGAGCAGTTCTTC.

This clone was seen more than once but under ten times. V is TRBV7-9 and J is TRBJ1-1; 8 nucleotides align to TRBD1. The germline CDR1 and CDR2 sequences are SEHNR and FQNEAQ (reference sequence). The CDR3 runs to 15 residues. The J segment lost 1 base and the V segment lost 4 bases, leaving 5 bases of the junction unmatched. The CDR3 sequence is CASSSAGQANTEAFF. In DNA form, the CDR3 reads TGTGCCAGCAGCTCCGCGGGACAGGCGAACACTGAAGCTTTCTTT.

The chain links TRBV27 to TRBJ2-7, with 8 bases fitting TRBD1. In germline, CDR1 is MNHEY, CDR2 SMNVEV (reference sequence). J was trimmed by 4 bases and V by 3 bases; bases with no gene match: 8. This CDR3 spans 15 amino acids. This chain's CDR3 is CASSFQRTGIYEQYF. The CDR3 DNA reads TGTGCCAGCAGTTTTCAAAGGACAGGGATTTACGAGCAGTACTTC.

The chain recombines TRBV5-1 with TRBJ2-1; no definite D call. The germline CDR1 and CDR2 sequences are SGHRS and YFSETQ. The CDR3 totals 17 residues. Trimming left V 1 base short and J 4 bases short, with 18 bases between. The CDR3, as DNA: TGCGCCAGCAGCTTGAGAGCAGGCGCTATGATTTACAATGAGCAGTTCTTC. The encoded protein is CASSLRAGAMIYNEQFF. The full variable domain, completed using reference TRBV5-1 and TRBJ2-1, is KAGVTQTPRYLIKTRGQQVTLSCSPISGHRSVSWYQQTPGQGLQFLFEYFSETQRNKGNFPGRFSGRQFSNSRSEMNVSTLELGDSALYLCASSLRAGAMIYNEQFFGPGTRLTVL.

V is TRBV3-1 (or the pseudogene TRBV3-2) and J is TRBJ2-1; possibly TRBD1 for D (5 bases). CDR1 is LGHDT and CDR2 is YNNKEL in the germline V gene (reference sequence). V was cut by 1 base and J by 14 bases, with 9 bases left in between. The CDR3 runs 11 residues. The CDR3 DNA follows: TGTGCCAGCAGCCAAGGCAGGGTGAAGTTCTTC. It specifies CASSQGRVKFF.

The V gene is TRBV5-4, the J gene TRBJ2-1; D is uncertain. The V and J ends lost 2 bases and 2 bases respectively, with 11 bases between them. The germline gives CDR1 SGHNT, CDR2 YYREEE (reference sequence). The CDR3 extends over 15 amino acids. CDR3 protein: CASSFGQATYNEQFF. Written as DNA, the CDR3 is TGTGCCAGCAGCTTTGGGCAGGCAACCTACAATGAGCAGTTCTTC.

This clone was counted between two and nine times. CDR3 in amino acids: CASSLGTGHTEAFF. Written as DNA, the CDR3 is TGTGCCAGCTCACTAGGGACAGGGCACACTGAAGCTTTCTTT. V gene TRBV18 combines with J gene TRBJ1-1; the match to TRBD1 covers 9 bases. The length of the CDR3 is 14 residues. Germline loops: CDR1 KGHSH, CDR2 LQKENI. Trimming at V came to 4 bases and at J to 3 bases, leaving 3 bases not matched to a gene.

The chain combines TRBV6-5 with TRBJ2-7; weak D call: TRBD1 (5 bases). V lost 4 bases and J lost 0, with 7 bases in between. The CDR3 is made up of 13 amino acids. The germline V gene has CDR1 MNHEY and CDR2 SVGAGI. The CDR3 DNA follows: TGTGCCAGCAGTTCACAGGTCTCCTACGAGCAGTACTTC. It codes for CASSSQVSYEQYF.

This clone was picked up a small number of times. The chain couples TRBV15 to TRBJ2-7; no clear D. Germline assignment: CDR1 LNHNV and CDR2 YYDKDF (reference sequence). This CDR3 spans 12 amino acids. Trimming shortened V by 1 base and J by 4 bases, and 5 bases separated the two germline ends. The CDR3 sequence is CATSRGRYEQYF. The CDR3 DNA sequence: TGTGCCACCAGCAGAGGCCGGTACGAGCAGTACTTC.

This rearrangement joins TRBV4-3 to TRBJ2-3; 9 positions match TRBD2. V shed 3 bases, J shed 0 bases, and the junction held 13 bases outside the gene matches. The CDR3 sequence is 19 residues long. In germline, CDR1 is LGHNA, CDR2 YSLEER. The CDR3 reads CASSQDFSGGSGSTDTQYF. DNA for the CDR3: TGCGCCAGCAGCCAGGACTTTAGCGGGGGCTCCGGAAGCACAGATACGCAGTATTTT.

V usage is TRBV27 and J usage is TRBJ1-5, with TRBD1 matching over 8 bases. CDR3 length equals 17 residues. Trimming removed 3 bases from V and 4 bases from J; junction bases left unmatched: 11. Germline loops: CDR1 MNHEY, CDR2 SMNVEV (reference sequence). DNA for the CDR3: TGTGCCAGCAGTTTCCCGGACAGGGAGGAATGTAATCAGCCCCAGCATTTT. As protein: CASSFPDREECNQPQHF.

The V and J genes are TRBV5-8 and TRBJ2-7; weak D call: TRBD2 (5 bases). The CDR3 consists of 15 residues. V was clipped by 4 bases and J by 3 bases, with 17 bases between them. Per the germline V gene, CDR1 is SGHTS and CDR2 is YDEGEE. The CDR3 coding sequence is TGTGCCAGCAGCATGGAGAACACCGCGGGCTACGAGCAGTACTTC. Translated, it gives CASSMENTAGYEQYF.

The chain recombines TRBV27 with TRBJ1-5; D is uncertain. The germline gives CDR1 MNHEY, CDR2 SMNVEV (reference sequence). Trimming took off 8 bases at V and 10 bases at J, with 6 bases between the two ends. The length of the CDR3 is 9 residues. The CDR3 bases are TGTGCCAGCGGGCACCCCCAGCATTTT. Translation gives CASGHPQHF.

The chain links TRBV27 to TRBJ2-1; 14 positions agree with TRBD2. Germline CDR1 is MNHEY and CDR2 is SMNVEV (reference sequence). The CDR3 totals 18 residues. Trimming cost V 4 bases and J 2 bases; bases outside gene matches: 7. The CDR3 spells CASSSRGLAGEAYNEQFF. The DNA of the CDR3 is TGTGCCAGCAGTTCCCGGGGACTAGCGGGAGAGGCCTACAATGAGCAGTTCTTC.

This chain uses TRBV24-1 with TRBJ2-3, with 8 bases identical to TRBD1. CDR1 KGHDR and CDR2 SFDVKD come from the germline V gene. The CDR3 totals 15 residues. Trimming cost V 3 bases and J 5 bases; bases outside gene matches: 6. CDR3 in DNA: TGTGCCACCAGTGATCGGCCAGGGGGCAAAGATACGCAGTATTTT. Translated, it gives CATSDRPGGKDTQYF.

The CDR3 region has the DNA TGTGCCAGTAGTATGTTAGGGAGGAACACCGGGGAGCTGTTTTTT. It codes for CASSMLGRNTGELFF. The rearrangement joins TRBV19 to TRBJ2-2; possible D gene TRBD2, 5 bases. The V gene's germline CDR1 is LNHDA and CDR2 SQIVND (reference sequence). V lost 3 bases to trimming and J lost 1 base, with 9 bases between them. The CDR3 sequence is 15 residues long.

The rearrangement links TRBV10-3 to TRBJ2-2, with a possible D match to TRBD2 (6 bases). V was trimmed by 10 bases and J by 2 bases, leaving 17 bases between them. The CDR3 contains 15 residues. CDR1 is ENHRY, CDR2 SYGVKD, per germline. CDR3 DNA sequence: TGTGCCAACTCCTTTACCGGGGGAAACACCGGGGAGCTGTTTTTT. Its translation: CANSFTGGNTGELFF.

This rearrangement joins TRBV9 to TRBJ2-1; 8 bases match TRBD1. There are 15 residues in the CDR3. Germline V lookup: CDR1 SGDLS, CDR2 YYNGEE. Germline trimming cut 3 bases from V and 7 bases from J; bases unmatched to any gene: 9. The CDR3 sequence: CASSAARGLGNEQFF. As DNA, the CDR3 is TGTGCCAGCAGCGCGGCCAGGGGGCTAGGGAATGAGCAGTTCTTC. Filled out from reference TRBV9 and TRBJ2-1, the complete variable domain reads DSGVTQTPKHLITATGQRVTLRCSPRSGDLSVYWYQQSLDQGLQFLIQYYNGEERAKGNILERFSAQQFPDLHSELNLSSLELGDSALYFCASSAARGLGNEQFFGPGTRLTVL.

The chain is built from TRBV10-3 and TRBJ1-1, with 9 bases fitting TRBD1. Trimming removed 7 bases from V and 7 bases from J; junction bases left unmatched: 7. Germline V gene sequence: CDR1 ENHRY, CDR2 SYGVKD. CDR3 length equals 13 residues. CDR3 DNA sequence: TGTGCCATCAACAGGGGGCTTAATGGTGAAGCTTTCTTT. It translates to CAINRGLNGEAFF.

The rearrangement uses TRBV4-3 and TRBJ2-1; 14 bases are a match to TRBD2. The CDR3 covers 16 residues. Germline V lookup: CDR1 LGHNA, CDR2 YSLEER. V trimming: 4 bases; J trimming: 12 bases; junction bases outside the gene matches: 11. Here the CDR3 DNA reads TGCGCCAGCAGCCGGACGATTGGACTAGCGGGAGGATGGCAGTTCTTC. It specifies CASSRTIGLAGGWQFF.

The table lists this clone with a few counts. This chain uses TRBV12-3 or TRBV12-4 with TRBJ2-7, with D perhaps TRBD1 (6 bases). The ends were cut back, 5 bases at V and 6 bases at J, with 14 bases in the middle. There are 13 residues in the CDR3. CDR3 nucleotide sequence: TGTGCCAGCAGTCTACAAAAAGGGGGCGAGCAGTACTTC. This codes for CASSLQKGGEQYF.

This clone was counted a single time. The V call is TRBV6-6, the J call TRBJ2-7; no reliable D call. Germline V CDR1 and CDR2: MNHNY, SVGAGI (reference sequence). V gave up 6 bases and J gave up 2 bases, with 14 bases separating them. This CDR3 has 14 residues. This CDR3 reads CASSPPRGTYEQYF. The DNA for the CDR3 is TGTGCCAGCAGCCCTCCCCGCGGAACCTACGAGCAGTACTTC.